Reported below is one T cell receptor beta chain. TCRdb itself ran the 5' RACE reads through MiXCR, one entry per CDR3 protein. The table lists about 260,000 distinct CDR3 sequences, 16% of them singletons. This sample was included in a study of T-cell memory formation after mild COVID-19. J was trimmed by 5 bases and V by 4 bases; bases with no gene match: 4. Germline V gives CDR1 MGHRA, CDR2 YSYEKL. This CDR3 has 14 residues. Sequencing was performed on PBMCs or a T cell subset sorted from them (not recorded which). The source is a man younger than 30 who had mild COVID-19 (a few samples of this study predate the infection). Cell type and time point are not known. The gene calls are TRBV4-1 and TRBJ1-2, with 10 bases that match TRBD1. The CDR3 loop reads CASSPLGQGYGYTF. The CDR3 DNA follows: TGCGCCAGCAGCCCTTTGGGACAGGGGTATGGCTACACCTTC.